This entry lists 17 T cell receptor beta chains sequenced from one sample in a study of T cell responses to AZD1222 COVID-19 vaccine. Generated by immunoSEQ multiplex PCR, the TCRdb table keeps only in-frame clones and is missing some. The sample has some 97,000 clones; 70% to 90% are singletons. Sequencing used peripheral blood, obtained on day 0 of AZD1222 vaccination. These receptors all stem from an adult in good health.

This clone was seen a handful of times. The chain joins TRBV4-2 to TRBJ2-7; 7 bases map to TRBD2. V lost 0 bases and J lost 5; bases outside the gene matches: 10. The CDR3 sequence is 16 residues long. CDR1 LGHNA and CDR2 YNFKEQ come from the germline V gene. The CDR3 region is CASSQDRSGNPDEQYF. The CDR3 DNA is TGTGCCAGCAGCCAAGATAGAAGCGGGAACCCCGACGAGCAGTACTTC.

This clone was picked up a small number of times. The chain combines TRBV2 with TRBJ1-4; 8 bases fit TRBD1. This CDR3 contains 15 residues. V gave up 7 bases and J gave up 8 bases; unmatched junction bases: 12. Germline values: CDR1 SNHLY, CDR2 FYNNEI. DNA of the CDR3: TGTGCCAGCACCCTAGGACAGGGAAAAAGGGAAAAACTGTTTTTT. This gives the protein CASTLGQGKREKLFF.

The chain employs TRBV5-1 and TRBJ2-2; 9 nucleotides line up with TRBD2. This CDR3 region has 16 residues. Germline V lookup: CDR1 SGHRS, CDR2 YFSETQ. With V trimmed by 2 bases and J by 2 bases, 4 bases remained unmatched. CDR3 amino acids: CASSFLAGSNTGELFF. The CDR3 DNA reads as TGCGCCAGCAGCTTTCTAGCGGGGTCTAACACCGGGGAGCTGTTTTTT.

This clone came up once. The genes are TRBV4-1 and TRBJ2-1, with D perhaps matching TRBD2 (6 bases). The CDR3 has 13 residues. Germline values: CDR1 MGHRA, CDR2 YSYEKL. Trimming removed 0 bases at V and 8 bases at J, with 8 bases between. The CDR3 sequence is CASSQDTGDEQFF. The CDR3 DNA sequence: TGCGCCAGCAGCCAAGATACGGGGGATGAGCAGTTCTTC.

The V and J genes are TRBV18 and TRBJ2-1; TRBD2 agrees at 12 bases. V shed 3 bases, J shed 7 bases, and the junction held 7 bases outside the gene matches. The germline gives CDR1 KGHSH, CDR2 LQKENI. CDR3 length: 16 residues. The CDR3 spells CASSPPSGGAMNEQFF. The CDR3 region has the DNA TGTGCCAGCTCACCCCCTAGCGGGGGGGCAATGAATGAGCAGTTCTTC.

The chain has TRBV9 and TRBJ2-3; unclear D gene. The CDR3 is 13 residues long. The V gene lost 3 bases and the J gene lost 0 bases, with 5 bases spanning the gap. Germline loops: CDR1 SGDLS, CDR2 YYNGEE. CDR3 coding DNA: TGTGCCAGCAGCGGTCCCAGCACAGATACGCAGTATTTT. Amino acid sequence: CASSGPSTDTQYF.

This rearrangement joins TRBV4-2 to TRBJ2-2, with D tentatively TRBD2 (6 bases). Germline V gives CDR1 LGHNA, CDR2 YNFKEQ. This CDR3 comprises 16 residues. The ends were cut back, 1 base at V and 10 bases at J, with 19 bases in the middle. The CDR3 DNA is TGTGCCAGCAGCCAAGGGTCGGGACTGGGGTTTCAGGAGCTGTTTTTT. Translation gives CASSQGSGLGFQELFF.

The CDR3 spells CASSARGGDSPLHF. The CDR3 DNA sequence: TGTGCCAGCTCAGCAAGGGGTGGTGATTCACCCCTCCACTTT. The V call is TRBV18, the J call TRBJ1-6, with a possible D match to TRBD1 (5 bases). There are 14 residues in the CDR3. V was pared by 5 bases and J by 8 bases, with 13 bases between. The germline V gene encodes CDR1 KGHSH and CDR2 LQKENI. Using reference TRBV18 and TRBJ1-6 for the parts outside the CDR3, the full variable domain is NAGVMQNPRHLVRRRGQEARLRCSPMKGHSHVYWYRQLPEEGLKFMVYLQKENIIDESGMPKERFSAEFPKEGPSILRIQQVVRGDSAAYFCASSARGGDSPLHFGNGTRLTVT.

This chain links TRBV19 with TRBJ1-6; no clear D gene. Trimming removed 8 bases from V and 7 bases from J, with 15 bases in between. Germline loops: CDR1 LNHDA, CDR2 SQIVND (reference sequence). The CDR3 sequence is 14 residues long. The CDR3 region is CASRPERWNSPLHF. The CDR3 DNA reads TGTGCCAGTCGCCCAGAAAGGTGGAATTCACCCCTCCACTTT.

The chain has TRBV15 and TRBJ1-4; D unclear. The germline V gene encodes CDR1 LNHNV and CDR2 YYDKDF (reference sequence). V lost 0 bases, J lost 2 bases, and 13 bases lay in between. The CDR3 runs 17 residues. This chain's CDR3 is CATSRDVGSITNEKLFF. CDR3 DNA: TGTGCCACCAGCAGAGATGTGGGGTCCATTACTAATGAAAAACTGTTTTTT.

J is TRBJ2-7 and V is TRBV9, with TRBD2 identical over 15 bases. Germline-derived CDR1 and CDR2 are SGDLS and YYNGEE. The CDR3 covers 15 residues. Losses at the gene ends were 4 bases for V and 5 bases for J; bases not matched to a gene: 4. CDR3 protein: CASSPGTSGRNEQYF. The CDR3 nucleotides are TGTGCCAGCAGCCCGGGGACTAGCGGGAGGAACGAGCAGTACTTC.

The chain employs TRBV7-2 and TRBJ1-5, with D perhaps matching TRBD1 (5 bases). Germline values: CDR1 SGHTA, CDR2 FQGNSA. Trimming cost V 1 base and J 4 bases, with 11 bases left between them. The CDR3 contains 15 residues. The CDR3 reads CASSLEAGLNQPQHF. The CDR3 DNA reads TGTGCCAGCAGCTTAGAGGCAGGGCTAAATCAGCCCCAGCATTTT.

V usage is TRBV7-7 and J usage is TRBJ2-2; 9 bases map to TRBD1. The CDR3 length is 14 residues. Germline trimming cut 6 bases from V and 6 bases from J; bases unmatched to any gene: 5. Germline values: CDR1 SSHAT, CDR2 FNYEAQ (reference sequence). CDR3 protein: CASSKDRGSGELFF. The CDR3 nucleotides read TGTGCCAGCAGTAAGGACAGGGGATCCGGGGAGCTGTTTTTT.

In its sample, this clone ranks as medium-sized. The rearrangement joins TRBV4-1 to TRBJ1-3; 8 bases map to TRBD1. The CDR3 extends over 18 amino acids. From germline, CDR1 is MGHRA and CDR2 YSYEKL. Trimming removed 4 bases from V and 0 bases from J; junction bases left unmatched: 11. The CDR3 loop reads CASSLTPTGASSGNTIYF. Written as DNA, the CDR3 is TGCGCCAGCAGCCTGACCCCGACAGGGGCTAGCTCTGGAAACACCATATATTTT.

V and J are TRBV27 and TRBJ2-5; 9 nucleotides align to TRBD2. This CDR3 spans 13 amino acids. Germline V CDR1 and CDR2: MNHEY, SMNVEV (reference sequence). The junction had 4 bases not matched to a gene; V was cut back by 8 bases and J by 3 bases. In nucleotides, the CDR3 is TGTGCCAGCGGAAGACTAGCGGAAGAGACCCAGTACTTC. Translation: CASGRLAEETQYF.

This clone was picked up one time. The chain carries TRBV3-1 (or the pseudogene TRBV3-2) and TRBJ1-4, with D possibly matching TRBD1 (6 bases). The V end was cut by 5 bases, the J end by 8 bases, with 21 bases between. The CDR3 contains 16 residues. Per germline, CDR1 LGHDT and CDR2 YNNKEL (reference sequence). The CDR3 region has the DNA TGTGCCAGCAGCAGACGGCAACAGGGATCGGGAGAAAAACTGTTTTTT. This gives the protein CASSRRQQGSGEKLFF.

The chain joins TRBV11-3 to TRBJ2-2; D unresolved. The CDR3 has 16 residues. V was clipped by 0 bases and J by 4 bases, with 12 bases between them. The germline CDR1 and CDR2 sequences are SGHNT and YENEEA. The CDR3, as DNA: TGTGCCAGCAGCTTAGATCGCTCAGTAAGCACCGGGGAGCTGTTTTTT. Encoded protein: CASSLDRSVSTGELFF.